This T cell receptor beta chain was found in a study of identical twins. V lost 1 base to trimming and J lost 5 bases, with 15 bases between them. This CDR3 comprises 17 residues. The V gene's germline CDR1 is MNHNS and CDR2 SASEGT. TCRdb analysed the 5' RACE reads with MiXCR anew, one entry per CDR3 protein. The profile shows fewer than 800,000 distinct CDR3 sequences, just over 7% of them singletons. Of note for this clonotype: Its antigen is not known.

Study conclusions and caveats: Modeled out-of-frame TCR alpha sharing in monozygotic twins fell below observed levels.

The same specimen was also included in a second study, on yellow fever vaccine responses in identical twins.

The source of this sequence is a woman aged 18-29 years in good health. V and J are TRBV6-1 and TRBJ2-6, with D perhaps assigned TRBD1 or TRBD2 (5 bases each). What was sequenced was PBMCs. The CDR3 region has the DNA TGTGCCAGCAGTGAAGACTTGAGGGGTGGTAGGGCCAACGTCCTGACTTTC. Translating gives CASSEDLRGGRANVLTF.